A selection of T cell receptor beta chains follows, all from one sample in a study of blood T cell repertoires in COVID-19. The protocol was immunoSEQ multiplex PCR, while the TCRdb copy is restricted to in-frame clones and leaves out a portion. The sample holds 55,000 to 75,000 clones, about 82% seen once. Source material: peripheral blood. Every receptor here comes from a human donor in a cohort sampled during active COVID-19. Both conserved end residues are part of each CDR3. The order of the fields is clone size, D gene, J gene, V gene, CDR3 protein, CDR3 DNA. The D gene is left open where the match is weak. Part of the rows lack a size; the others show once, few, many or a class for expanded clones.

abundance: .
d_gene: .
j_gene: TRBJ1-2
v_gene: TRBV4-1
CDR3aa: CASSQVRQPNYGYTF
CDR3nt: TGCGCCAGCAGCCAAGTGCGACAGCCTAACTATGGCTACACCTTC

abundance: .
d_gene: TRBD1
j_gene: TRBJ2-7
v_gene: TRBV19
CDR3aa: CASSIGLGTGLYEQYF
CDR3nt: TGTGCCAGTAGTATAGGGCTCGGGACAGGGCTATACGAGCAGTACTTC

abundance: .
d_gene: .
j_gene: TRBJ2-7
v_gene: TRBV6-5
CDR3aa: CASRTTYSGSYEQYF
CDR3nt: TGTGCCAGCAGAACAACCTACAGCGGTTCCTACGAGCAGTACTTC

abundance: once
d_gene: TRBD2
j_gene: TRBJ2-7
v_gene: TRBV28
CDR3aa: CASSRAGTAYEQYF
CDR3nt: TGTGCCAGCAGTCGAGCGGGAACGGCTTACGAGCAGTACTTC

abundance: .
d_gene: .
j_gene: TRBJ2-2
v_gene: TRBV11-2
CDR3aa: CASRSSGGIITGELFF
CDR3nt: TGTGCCAGCAGATCGAGTGGCGGGATAATTACCGGGGAGCTGTTTTTT

abundance: .
d_gene: .
j_gene: TRBJ2-7
v_gene: TRBV18
CDR3aa: CASSPLAGPEGEQYF
CDR3nt: TGTGCCAGCTCACCACTCGCGGGCCCTGAAGGCGAGCAGTACTTC

abundance: .
d_gene: .
j_gene: TRBJ2-1
v_gene: TRBV29-1
CDR3aa: CSDHSYNEQFF
CDR3nt: TGCAGCGACCACTCATACAATGAGCAGTTCTTC

abundance: few
d_gene: .
j_gene: TRBJ2-2
v_gene: TRBV3-1/TRBV3-2
CDR3aa: CASKASTGELFF
CDR3nt: TGTGCCAGCAAAGCGTCCACCGGGGAGCTGTTTTTT

abundance: .
d_gene: TRBD1
j_gene: TRBJ2-7
v_gene: TRBV19
CDR3aa: CASTSTGGVYEQYF
CDR3nt: TGTGCCAGTACCTCGACAGGGGGAGTCTACGAGCAGTACTTC

abundance: .
d_gene: .
j_gene: TRBJ1-1
v_gene: TRBV3-1/TRBV3-2
CDR3aa: CASRGPTEAFF
CDR3nt: TGTGCCAGCAGGGGCCCCACTGAAGCTTTCTTT

abundance: .
d_gene: .
j_gene: TRBJ2-7
v_gene: TRBV30
CDR3aa: CAFLGPRAHEQYF
CDR3nt: TGTGCCTTCCTTGGGCCCAGGGCCCACGAGCAGTACTTC

abundance: .
d_gene: TRBD1
j_gene: TRBJ2-3
v_gene: TRBV6-5
CDR3aa: CASSYASTGNTDTQYF
CDR3nt: TGTGCCAGCAGTTACGCCTCGACAGGGAACACAGATACGCAGTATTTT